These T cell receptor beta chains were read from a single sample in a study of response to subunit inactivated influenza vaccine. TCRdb ran MiXCR on the RT-PCR reads and lists one entry per CDR3 protein. Of about 650,000 distinct CDR3 sequences listed, approximately 14% are singletons. Sequencing used PBMCs from blood, obtained roughly 13 days after vaccination. The receptor source for this set is a man over 45 who received an inactivated influenza vaccine. CDR3s include the opening cysteine and the closing phenylalanine or tryptophan. D genes are given only for firm matches. Clone size is not always given. Where it is, it says once, few, many or a class for expanded clones.

>TRBV20-1|NA|TRBJ2-3|few|15
CSARGGDSHTDTQYF
TGCAGTGCTAGAGGTGGGGACTCGCACACAGATACGCAGTATTTT
>TRBV2|TRBD2|TRBJ2-1|many|13
CASITAGEAEQFF
TGTGCCAGCATAACAGCGGGGGAGGCGGAGCAGTTCTTC
>TRBV15|NA|TRBJ2-5|few|15
CATSELALYQETQYF
TGTGCCACCAGCGAGTTAGCGTTGTACCAAGAGACCCAGTACTTC
>TRBV24-1|TRBD2|TRBJ2-3|NA|18
CATSDLVAASGSTDTQYF
TGTGCCACCAGTGATTTGGTAGCGGCTAGCGGGAGTACAGATACGCAGTATTTT
>TRBV5-1|NA|TRBJ2-5|NA|13
CASQQQGWETQYF
TGCGCCAGCCAGCAACAGGGTTGGGAGACCCAGTACTTC
>TRBV6-1|TRBD1|TRBJ1-5|NA|15
CASRDQGGSNQPQHF
TGTGCCAGCAGAGATCAGGGGGGTAGCAATCAGCCCCAGCATTTT
>TRBV11-2|NA|TRBJ1-2|NA|13
CASSPGEVGGYTF
TGTGCCAGCAGCCCCGGGGAGGTTGGTGGCTACACCTTC
>TRBV7-2|NA|TRBJ2-2|NA|15
CASSPAAVNGGELFF
TGTGCCAGCAGCCCCGCAGCGGTTAACGGCGGGGAGCTGTTTTTT
>TRBV25-1|NA|TRBJ2-5|NA|12
CASSEWIVTQYF
TGTGCCAGCAGTGAATGGATTGTGACCCAGTACTTC
>TRBV27|TRBD1|TRBJ2-7|NA|17
CASSPDLIRDRAYEQYF
TGTGCCAGCAGTCCGGATTTGATTCGGGACAGGGCCTACGAGCAGTACTTC
>TRBV5-1|NA|TRBJ2-2|few|13
CASSLEATGELFF
TGCGCCAGCAGCTTGGAGGCGACCGGGGAGCTGTTTTTT
>TRBV7-2|NA|TRBJ2-7|NA|14
CASSSDRSPYEQYF
TGTGCCAGCAGTTCGGACCGAAGTCCCTACGAGCAGTACTTC
>TRBV20-1|TRBD2|TRBJ2-3|few|13
CSLLAGIADTQYF
TGCAGTCTCCTAGCGGGAATTGCGGATACGCAGTATTTT
>TRBV5-6|TRBD2|TRBJ2-7|NA|15
CASSLGGTTSYEQYF
TGTGCCAGCAGCTTGGGCGGGACTACATCCTACGAGCAGTACTTC
>TRBV7-9|TRBD1|TRBJ1-3|few|16
CASSSDRGPTGNTIYF
TGTGCCAGCAGCTCAGACAGGGGCCCCACTGGAAACACCATATATTTT
>TRBV7-7|NA|TRBJ2-5|NA|14
CASSLDSPSETQYF
TGTGCTAGCAGCTTAGACTCGCCCTCGGAGACCCAGTACTTC
>TRBV4-1|NA|TRBJ1-1|few|19
CASSQEGSTWSELNTEAFF
TGCGCCAGCAGCCAAGAGGGGAGCACATGGAGTGAACTGAACACTGAAGCTTTCTTT
>TRBV12-3/TRBV12-4|NA|TRBJ2-5|NA|15
CASSLSGTRRETQYF
TGTGCCAGCAGCCTCTCCGGGACGAGAAGAGAGACCCAGTACTTC
>TRBV2|NA|TRBJ1-5|few|14
CASSEGQDDQPQHF
TGTGCCAGCAGTGAAGGACAGGACGATCAGCCCCAGCATTTT
>TRBV4-1|NA|TRBJ1-1|NA|15
CASSHPDLPNTEAFF
TGCGCCAGCAGCCATCCGGACCTCCCGAACACTGAAGCTTTCTTT
>TRBV5-5|NA|TRBJ2-7|NA|14
CASSLRQISYEQYF
TGTGCCAGCAGCTTGCGACAGATCTCCTACGAGCAGTACTTC
>TRBV27|TRBD1|TRBJ2-3|NA|15
CASSLGDRGTDTQYF
TGTGCCAGCAGTCTAGGGGACAGGGGAACAGATACGCAGTATTTT